These 3 T cell receptor beta chains came from one sample sequenced in a study of blood T cell repertoires in COVID-19. Clones were sequenced by immunoSEQ multiplex PCR, and TCRdb holds only the in-frame ones, with some missing. The repertoire holds about 120,000 clones, with roughly 79% as singletons. The specimen was peripheral blood. The receptors come from a woman of 80 years or more with active or convalescent COVID-19.

The genes are TRBV28 and TRBJ1-5, with D perhaps matching TRBD1 (5 bases). Trimming pared 6 bases from V and 3 bases from J, leaving 24 bases between. The CDR3 loop spans 18 amino acids. CDR1 is MDHEN and CDR2 is SYDVKM in the germline V gene. CDR3 amino acids: CASSPSPGLGTTNQPQHF. Here the CDR3 DNA reads TGTGCCAGCAGCCCTTCCCCGGGACTTGGGACGACCAATCAGCCCCAGCATTTT.

V gene TRBV6-5 combines with J gene TRBJ1-2; D gene unclear. The germline gives CDR1 MNHEY, CDR2 SVGAGI. Trimming left V 11 bases short and J 7 bases short, with 17 bases between. CDR3 length: 12 residues. The CDR3 region is CACLWPSGGYTF. Here the CDR3 DNA reads TGTGCCTGCCTGTGGCCCTCGGGTGGCTACACCTTC.

This chain connects TRBV5-4 to TRBJ2-2; possible D gene TRBD1, 5 bases. CDR1 is SGHNT and CDR2 is YYREEE in the germline V gene (reference sequence). The CDR3 is 14 residues long. Trimming took 3 bases from V and 2 from J, leaving 8 bases between them. In DNA, the CDR3 is TGTGCCAGCAGCTGGCAGGGTAACACCGGGGAGCTGTTTTTT. This sequence encodes CASSWQGNTGELFF.